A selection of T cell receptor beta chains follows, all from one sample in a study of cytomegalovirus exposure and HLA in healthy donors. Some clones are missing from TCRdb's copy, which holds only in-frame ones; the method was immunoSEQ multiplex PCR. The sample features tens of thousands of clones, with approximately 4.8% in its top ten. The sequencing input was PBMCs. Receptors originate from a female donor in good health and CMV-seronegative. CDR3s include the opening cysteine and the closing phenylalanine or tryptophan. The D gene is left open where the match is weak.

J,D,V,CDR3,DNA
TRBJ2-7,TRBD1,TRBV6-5,CASGKDRGNNEQYF,TGTGCCAGCGGCAAGGACAGGGGTAACAACGAGCAGTACTTC
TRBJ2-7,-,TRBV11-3,CASSIDRYEQYF,TGTGCCAGCAGCATAGACAGATACGAGCAGTACTTC
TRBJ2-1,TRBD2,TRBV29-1,CSVIGLAGVISYNEQFF,TGCAGCGTCATAGGACTAGCGGGGGTTATTTCCTACAATGAGCAGTTCTTC
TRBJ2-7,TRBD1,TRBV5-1,CASSLRGGQAYEQYF,TGCGCCAGCAGCCTGAGAGGGGGACAGGCCTACGAGCAGTACTTC
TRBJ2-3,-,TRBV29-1,CSVRQRVTDTQYF,TGCAGCGTTCGTCAGCGGGTCACAGATACGCAGTATTTT
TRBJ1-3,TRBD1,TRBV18,CASSLGQGIVSGNTIYF,TGTGCCAGCTCACTAGGACAGGGGATTGTCTCTGGAAACACCATATATTTT
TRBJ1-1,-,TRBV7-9,CASSARGLTEAFF,TGTGCCAGCAGCGCCAGGGGTTTAACTGAAGCTTTCTTT
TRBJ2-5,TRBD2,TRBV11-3,CASSFLAGGQGETQYF,TGTGCCAGCAGCTTTCTAGCGGGGGGGCAAGGGGAGACCCAGTACTTC
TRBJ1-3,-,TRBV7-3,CAPKGGSASSGNTIYF,TGTGCCCCCAAGGGAGGCTCTGCGAGCTCTGGAAACACCATATATTTT
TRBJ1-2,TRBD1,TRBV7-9,CASSSPAGTAYGYTF,TGTGCCAGCAGCTCCCCCGCGGGGACAGCCTATGGCTACACCTTC
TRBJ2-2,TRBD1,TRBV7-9,CASSSQGANGELFF,TGTGCCAGCAGCTCACAGGGGGCAAACGGGGAGCTGTTTTTT
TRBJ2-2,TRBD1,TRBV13,CASSFYRGSSTGELFF,TGTGCCAGCAGCTTCTACAGGGGAAGTAGCACCGGGGAGCTGTTTTTT
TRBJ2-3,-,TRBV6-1,CASRRLDVDTQYF,TGTGCCAGCAGGAGGCTAGATGTAGATACGCAGTATTTT
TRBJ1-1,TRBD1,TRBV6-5,CASRRDRVENTEAFF,TGTGCCAGCAGACGAGACAGGGTTGAGAACACTGAAGCTTTCTTT
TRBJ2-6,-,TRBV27,CASSPTSTGANVLTF,TGTGCCAGCAGTCCGACAAGTACTGGGGCCAACGTCCTGACTTTC
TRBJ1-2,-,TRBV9,CASSVGVEDGYTF,TGTGCCAGCAGCGTAGGAGTGGAGGATGGCTACACCTTC
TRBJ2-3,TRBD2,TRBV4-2,CASSQDWGGSGTDTQYF,TGTGCCAGCAGCCAAGATTGGGGGGGGAGTGGCACAGATACGCAGTATTTT
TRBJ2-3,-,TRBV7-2,CASSNRARADTQYF,TGTGCCAGCAGTAACAGGGCTCGAGCAGATACGCAGTATTTT
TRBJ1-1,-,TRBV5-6,CASSLGPPSGVNTEAFF,TGTGCCAGCAGCCTCGGGCCCCCCTCGGGAGTGAACACTGAAGCTTTCTTT
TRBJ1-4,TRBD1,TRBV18,CASSPGTGGEKLFF,TGTGCCAGCTCACCCGGGACAGGGGGAGAAAAACTGTTTTTT
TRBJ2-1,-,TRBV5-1,CASSLGQAEGEQFF,TGCGCCAGCAGCTTGGGACAGGCGGAAGGCGAGCAGTTCTTC
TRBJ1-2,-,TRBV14,CASSQDRTALYGYTF,TGTGCCAGCAGCCAAGATCGGACAGCCCTCTATGGCTACACCTTC
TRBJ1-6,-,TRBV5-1,CAPSLDSPPSSYNSPLHF,TGCGCTCCCAGCCTGGACAGCCCTCCGAGCTCCTATAATTCACCCCTCCACTTT
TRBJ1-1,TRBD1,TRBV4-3,CASSQDLPGGIGNTEAFF,TGCGCCAGCAGCCAAGATCTCCCAGGGGGCATTGGGAACACTGAAGCTTTCTTT
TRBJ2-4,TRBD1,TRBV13,CASSLLDRGRAKNIQYF,TGTGCCAGCAGCTTATTGGACAGGGGGCGTGCCAAAAACATTCAGTACTTC
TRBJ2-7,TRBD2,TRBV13,CASSFWRGAQAEQYF,TGTGCCAGCAGCTTTTGGCGGGGGGCGCAAGCAGAGCAGTACTTC
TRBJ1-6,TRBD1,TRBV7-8,CASSFSGRDSPKPLHF,TGTGCCAGCAGCTTTAGTGGTAGGGACAGTCCAAAACCCCTCCACTTT
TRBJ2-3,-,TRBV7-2,CASRKFGGPSTDTQYF,TGTGCCAGCAGGAAGTTCGGGGGTCCTAGCACAGATACGCAGTATTTT
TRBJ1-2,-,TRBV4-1,CASLPGYTF,TGCGCCAGCCTCCCTGGCTACACCTTC
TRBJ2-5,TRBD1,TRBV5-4,CASSLGDRGRRETQYF,TGTGCCAGCAGCTTGGGGGACAGGGGGCGTCGGGAGACCCAGTACTTC
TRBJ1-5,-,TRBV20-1,CSARDDKPQHF,TGCAGTGCTAGAGATGACAAGCCCCAGCATTTT
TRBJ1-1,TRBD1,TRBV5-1,CASSPGQGAGEAFF,TGCGCCAGCAGCCCGGGACAGGGGGCGGGTGAAGCTTTCTTT
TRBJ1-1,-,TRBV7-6,CASSLSAGDDTEAFF,TGTGCCAGCAGCTTGTCTGCGGGAGATGACACTGAAGCTTTCTTT
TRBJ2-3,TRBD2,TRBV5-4,CASSLPQRGDDTQYF,TGTGCCAGCAGCTTGCCCCAGCGGGGGGACGATACGCAGTATTTT
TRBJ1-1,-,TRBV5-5,CASSPPLGWNTEAFF,TGTGCCAGCAGCCCCCCTCTCGGGTGGAACACTGAAGCTTTCTTT
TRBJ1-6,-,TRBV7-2,CASSVSGGGYSPLHF,TGTGCCAGCAGCGTTAGTGGGGGCGGGTACTCACCCCTCCACTTT
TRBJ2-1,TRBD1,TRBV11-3,CASSFGTGNNEQFF,TGTGCCAGCAGCTTCGGGACAGGGAACAATGAGCAGTTCTTC
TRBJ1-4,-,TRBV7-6,CASSLGQGEKLFF,TGTGCCAGCAGCTTAGGCCAGGGAGAAAAACTGTTTTTT
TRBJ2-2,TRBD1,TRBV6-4,CASSEETGAAGELFF,TGTGCCAGCAGTGAAGAAACAGGGGCGGCCGGGGAGCTGTTTTTT